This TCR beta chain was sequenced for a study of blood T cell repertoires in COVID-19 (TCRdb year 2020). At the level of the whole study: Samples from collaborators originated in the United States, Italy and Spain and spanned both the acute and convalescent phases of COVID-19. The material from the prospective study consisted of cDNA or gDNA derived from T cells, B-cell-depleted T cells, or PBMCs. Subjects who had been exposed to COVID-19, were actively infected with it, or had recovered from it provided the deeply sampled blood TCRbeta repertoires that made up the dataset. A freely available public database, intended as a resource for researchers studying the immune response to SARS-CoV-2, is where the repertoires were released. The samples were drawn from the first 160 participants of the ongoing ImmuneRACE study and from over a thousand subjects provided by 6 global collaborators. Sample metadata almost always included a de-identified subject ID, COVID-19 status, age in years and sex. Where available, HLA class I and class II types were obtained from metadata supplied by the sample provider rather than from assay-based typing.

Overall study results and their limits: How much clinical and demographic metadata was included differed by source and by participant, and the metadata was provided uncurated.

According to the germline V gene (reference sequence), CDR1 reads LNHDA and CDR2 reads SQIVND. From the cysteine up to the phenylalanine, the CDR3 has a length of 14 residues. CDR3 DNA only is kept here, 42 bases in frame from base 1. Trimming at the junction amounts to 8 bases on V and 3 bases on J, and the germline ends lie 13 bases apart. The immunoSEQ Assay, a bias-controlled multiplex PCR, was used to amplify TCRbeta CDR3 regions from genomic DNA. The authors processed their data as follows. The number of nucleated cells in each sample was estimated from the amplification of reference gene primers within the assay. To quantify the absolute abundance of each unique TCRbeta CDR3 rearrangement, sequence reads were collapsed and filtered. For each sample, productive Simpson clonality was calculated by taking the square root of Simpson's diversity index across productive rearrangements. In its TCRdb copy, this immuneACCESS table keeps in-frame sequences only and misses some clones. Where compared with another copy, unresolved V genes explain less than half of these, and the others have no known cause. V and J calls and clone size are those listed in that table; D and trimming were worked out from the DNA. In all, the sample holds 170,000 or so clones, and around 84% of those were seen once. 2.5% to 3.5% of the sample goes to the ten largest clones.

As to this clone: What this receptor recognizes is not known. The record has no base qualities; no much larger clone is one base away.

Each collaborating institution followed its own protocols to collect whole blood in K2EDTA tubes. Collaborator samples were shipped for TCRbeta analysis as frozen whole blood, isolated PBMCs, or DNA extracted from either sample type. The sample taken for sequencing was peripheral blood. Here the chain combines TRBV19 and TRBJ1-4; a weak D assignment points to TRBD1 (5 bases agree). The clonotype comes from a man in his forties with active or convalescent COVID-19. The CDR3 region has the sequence CASGKTVANEKLFF. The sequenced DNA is TGTGCCAGTGGGAAGACAGTAGCTAATGAAAAACTGTTTTTT.